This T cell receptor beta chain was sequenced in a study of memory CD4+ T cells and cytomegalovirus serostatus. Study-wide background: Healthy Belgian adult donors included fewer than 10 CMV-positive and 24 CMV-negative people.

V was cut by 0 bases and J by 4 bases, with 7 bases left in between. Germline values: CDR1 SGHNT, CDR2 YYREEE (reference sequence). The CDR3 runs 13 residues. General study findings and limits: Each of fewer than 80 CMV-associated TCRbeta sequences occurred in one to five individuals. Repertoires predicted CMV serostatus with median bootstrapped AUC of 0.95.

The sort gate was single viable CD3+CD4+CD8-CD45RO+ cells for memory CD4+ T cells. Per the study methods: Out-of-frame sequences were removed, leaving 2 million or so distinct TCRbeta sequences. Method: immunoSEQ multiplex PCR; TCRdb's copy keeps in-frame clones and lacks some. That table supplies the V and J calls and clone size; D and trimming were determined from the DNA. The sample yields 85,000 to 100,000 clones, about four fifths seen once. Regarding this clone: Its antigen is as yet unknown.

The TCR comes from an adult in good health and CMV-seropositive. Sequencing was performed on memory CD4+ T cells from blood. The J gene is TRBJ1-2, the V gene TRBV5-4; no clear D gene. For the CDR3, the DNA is TGTGCCAGCAGCTTGGGGCGGGGCTATGGCTACACCTTC. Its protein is CASSLGRGYGYTF.